This entry lists 8 T cell receptor beta chains sequenced from one sample in a study of T cell changes during pregnancy in multiple sclerosis. Some clones are missing from TCRdb's copy, which holds only in-frame ones; the method was immunoSEQ multiplex PCR. The table records roughly 47,000 clones, roughly 92% of them present only once. The sample here was CD8+ T cells from peripheral blood mononuclear cells, taken before pregnancy. Every receptor here comes from a female donor with multiple sclerosis, enrolled in a pregnancy study.

V usage is TRBV19 and J usage is TRBJ2-7, with D unclear. Germline CDR1 LNHDA, CDR2 SQIVND (reference sequence). V was trimmed by 3 bases and J by 2 bases, leaving 17 bases between them. The CDR3 totals 16 residues. The CDR3 protein is CASSMTPGLSTYEQYF. DNA for the CDR3: TGTGCCAGTAGTATGACCCCGGGTCTTTCCACCTACGAGCAGTACTTC.

J is TRBJ2-7 and V is TRBV30, with D maybe TRBD1 (6 bases). The V gene's germline CDR1 is GTSNPN and CDR2 SVGIG (reference sequence). Trimming left V 0 bases short and J 3 bases short, with 9 bases between. There are 13 residues in the CDR3. CDR3 DNA: TGTGCCTGGAGTGTTGCCAGGGGCTACGAGCAGTACTTC. Translation: CAWSVARGYEQYF.

This sequence joins TRBV21-1 and TRBJ1-2; the table's D call TRBD1 went unverified against the DNA. TRBV21-1 is labeled a pseudogene. CDR3 length: 12 residues. The CDR3 sequence: CASREGAIGYTF. The CDR3 DNA is TGTGCCAGCCGAGAGGGGGCAATTGGCTACACCTTC.

The rearrangement joins TRBV15 to TRBJ2-2; 8 bases agree with TRBD1. With 0 bases clipped from V and 3 bases from J, the junction kept 3 bases outside the gene matches. CDR3 length equals 16 residues. The germline gives CDR1 LNHNV, CDR2 YYDKDF (reference sequence). This CDR3 is CATSREDRAYTGELFF. The CDR3 DNA sequence: TGTGCCACCAGCAGAGAGGACAGGGCCTACACCGGGGAGCTGTTTTTT.

The V call is TRBV4-1, the J call TRBJ2-7; maybe TRBD2 (6 bases). The V end was cut by 0 bases, the J end by 4 bases, with 13 bases between. The length of the CDR3 is 15 residues. CDR1 is MGHRA, CDR2 YSYEKL, per germline. CDR3 nucleotide sequence: TGCGCCAGCAGCCAAGAACGGGGGTGGGTGTACGAGCAGTACTTC. This codes for CASSQERGWVYEQYF.

The chain combines TRBV23-1 with TRBJ1-4, with D uncertain. TRBV23-1 is given ORF status, its function remaining uncertain. The CDR3 sequence is 13 residues long. Between the trimmed V and J ends, which lost 7 bases and 5 bases, there was a span of 11 bases. The CDR3 is CASTPMRNEKLFF. The CDR3 region has the DNA TGCGCCAGCACGCCTATGCGGAATGAAAAACTGTTTTTT.

V and J are TRBV27 and TRBJ2-7; possible D gene TRBD2, 6 bases. The CDR3 has 15 amino acids. From germline, CDR1 is MNHEY and CDR2 SMNVEV (reference sequence). Trimming removed 3 bases at V and 2 bases at J, with 14 bases between. The CDR3 sequence: CASSLGPSATYEQYF. The CDR3 DNA is TGTGCCAGCAGTTTGGGTCCTAGCGCTACCTACGAGCAGTACTTC.

This clone was recorded a few times. This rearrangement joins TRBV7-2 to TRBJ2-1; 7 nucleotides match TRBD1. The J segment lost 9 bases and the V segment lost 2 bases, leaving 7 bases of the junction unmatched. Germline V gene lookup returns CDR1 SGHTA and CDR2 FQGNSA. The CDR3 is made up of 14 amino acids. The CDR3 nucleotides are TGTGCCAGCAGCTTAATGACAGGGTCGGGTGAGCAGTTCTTC. Amino acid sequence: CASSLMTGSGEQFF.